This T cell receptor (beta chain) was recovered during a study of cytomegalovirus exposure and HLA in healthy donors. Sequenced by immunoSEQ multiplex PCR; TCRdb stores in-frame clones only, minus some. Altogether roughly 260,000 clones are present, approximately 87% being singletons, with the ten largest covering 2% to 3%. Specimen: PBMCs. The sequence came from a man between 18 and 35 years old in good health and CMV-seronegative.

The chain's CDR3 is CASSHEGLAIQYF. CDR3 coding DNA: TGCGCCAGCAGCCATGAGGGACTAGCGATTCAGTACTTC. This chain links TRBV4-3 with TRBJ2-4; 10 bases match TRBD2. V trimming: 3 bases; J trimming: 10 bases; junction bases outside the gene matches: 3. The CDR3 length is 13 residues. Germline CDR1 is LGHNA and CDR2 is YSLEER.